What follows are 30 T cell receptor beta chains derived from one specimen sequenced in a study of T cells in Graves' hyperthyroidism and ophthalmopathy. Amplification targeted TCR beta CDR3 regions from RNA transcripts. An initial round of RT-PCR targeting the TCR CDR3 relied on the HTBI primer set. From the multiplex PCR reads, TCRdb called clonotypes with MiXCR, one entry per CDR3 protein. The table shows a few hundred thousand distinct CDR3 sequences, with 20% to 25% occurring only once. Sequencing was performed on blood. The receptors shown here come from a man aged 25-45 years with Graves' ophthalmopathy.

This clonotype was seen many times. The chain has TRBV2 and TRBJ2-3; 7 nucleotides line up with TRBD2. Germline assignment: CDR1 SNHLY and CDR2 FYNNEI. The V and J ends lost 7 bases and 6 bases, in that order; junction bases with no gene match: 10. This CDR3 has 14 residues. CDR3 amino acids: CASTEGAGVDTQYF. Here the CDR3 DNA reads TGTGCCAGCACCGAAGGTGCGGGGGTTGATACGCAGTATTTT.

This clonotype was observed a few times. The CDR3 bases are TGTGCCATCAGTGGCGGGGAGGGAGCCTCGTACAATGAGCAGTTCTTC. This encodes CAISGGEGASYNEQFF. The chain has TRBV10-3 and TRBJ2-1; 7 nucleotides align to TRBD2. The germline gives CDR1 ENHRY, CDR2 SYGVKD. With V trimmed by 4 bases and J by 4 bases, 10 bases remained unmatched. CDR3 length: 16 amino acids.

This clonotype has ten or more counts. The V and J genes are TRBV19 and TRBJ1-1, with 9 bases identical to TRBD1. Per germline, CDR1 LNHDA and CDR2 SQIVND (reference sequence). J lost 4 bases, V lost 4 bases, and 4 bases had no gene match. CDR3 size: 14 residues. The CDR3 is CASSKRQGGTEAFF. In nucleotides, the CDR3 is TGTGCCAGTAGTAAAAGACAGGGGGGCACTGAAGCTTTCTTT.

This clonotype was counted between two and nine times. The CDR3 loop reads CASRATSGSLNEQFF. The CDR3 DNA sequence: TGTGCCAGCAGGGCTACTAGCGGGAGTTTAAATGAGCAGTTCTTC. The J gene is TRBJ2-1, the V gene TRBV2, with 11 nucleotides matching TRBD2. The junction had 8 bases not matched to a gene; V was cut back by 6 bases and J by 7 bases. The CDR3 has 15 residues. CDR1 is SNHLY and CDR2 is FYNNEI in the germline V gene.

The CDR3 bases are TGCGCCAGCAGCAGAATAGCGGGAGGAGGGGATACGCAGTATTTT. Protein: CASSRIAGGGDTQYF. The chain recombines TRBV5-1 with TRBJ2-3; 10 bases line up with TRBD2. The germline V gene encodes CDR1 SGHRS and CDR2 YFSETQ. This CDR3 is built from 15 residues. V dropped 4 bases and J dropped 6; count of bases not matched to a gene: 8.

CDR3 nucleotide sequence: TGTGCCAGCAGCTTACCAAAGCAACCGAACACTGAAGCTTTCTTT. It codes for CASSLPKQPNTEAFF. V gene TRBV11-3 combines with J gene TRBJ1-1; no definite D call. The germline gives CDR1 SGHNT, CDR2 YENEEA. The CDR3 is made up of 15 amino acids. The V end was cut by 2 bases, the J end by 1 base, with 11 bases between.

This clonotype was picked up many times. The chain combines TRBV11-2 with TRBJ1-5, with D tentatively TRBD1 (5 bases). Looked up from germline, CDR1 is SGHAT and CDR2 is FQNNGV. Trimming took off 4 bases at V and 5 bases at J, with 12 bases between the two ends. The CDR3 covers 14 residues. CDR3 sequence reads: CASSSGGRDQPQHF. The DNA of the CDR3 is TGTGCCAGCAGCTCCGGGGGTAGAGATCAGCCCCAGCATTTT. The full variable domain, in which reference TRBV11-2 and TRBJ1-5 provide the parts outside the CDR3, is EAGVAQSPRYKIIEKRQSVAFWCNPISGHATLYWYQQILGQGPKLLIQFQNNGVVDDSQLPKDRFSAERLKGVDSTLKIQPAKLEDSAVYLCASSSGGRDQPQHFGDGTRLSIL.

In its sample, this clonotype was seen a few times. The J gene is TRBJ1-6, the V gene TRBV29-1; D is uncertain. The V end was cut by 6 bases, the J end by 10 bases, with 16 bases between. The CDR3 loop spans 13 amino acids. Germline V gives CDR1 SQVTM, CDR2 ANQGSEA. The CDR3 region has the DNA TGCAGCGTGGTGGAGTCCCTGGGGTCACCCCTCCACTTT. This sequence encodes CSVVESLGSPLHF.

This clonotype was counted a few times. The chain combines TRBV7-2 with TRBJ2-5; weak D call: TRBD2 (6 bases). CDR1 is SGHTA and CDR2 is FQGNSA in the germline V gene. This CDR3 is built from 14 residues. V was shortened by 2 bases and J by 5 bases, with 12 bases between the two germline ends. The CDR3: CASSLRRGTETQYF. The CDR3 nucleotides are TGTGCCAGCAGCTTACGCCGGGGGACGGAGACCCAGTACTTC. Full variable domain (remainder filled in from reference TRBV7-2 and TRBJ2-5): GAGVSQSPSNKVTEKGKDVELRCDPISGHTALYWYRQSLGQGLEFLIYFQGNSAPDKSGLPSDRFSAERTGGSVSTLTIQRTQQEDSAVYLCASSLRRGTETQYFGPGTRLLVL.

The V and J genes are TRBV27 and TRBJ2-3; no clear D. Germline V gene sequence: CDR1 MNHEY, CDR2 SMNVEV (reference sequence). The V end was cut by 5 bases, the J end by 5 bases, with 14 bases between. The CDR3 length is 14 residues. The DNA of the CDR3 is TGTGCCAGCAGTCGACCTACTAACGTAGATACGCAGTATTTT. Residues: CASSRPTNVDTQYF.

The rearrangement joins TRBV2 to TRBJ2-7; TRBD2 matches 7 bases. CDR1 is SNHLY, CDR2 FYNNEI, per germline. The CDR3 totals 14 residues. With V trimmed by 5 bases and J by 4 bases, 8 bases remained unmatched. The CDR3 DNA sequence: TGTGCCAGCAGTAGGCGGGGGAATCGTTACGAGCAGTACTTC. Residues: CASSRRGNRYEQYF. The variable domain in full, completed from reference TRBV2 and TRBJ2-7, reads EPEVTQTPSHQVTQMGQEVILRCVPISNHLYFYWYRQILGQKVEFLVSFYNNEISEKSEIFDDQFSVERPDGSNFTLKIRSTKLEDSAMYFCASSRRGNRYEQYFGPGTRLTVT.

V usage is TRBV18 and J usage is TRBJ1-5, with 9 positions matching TRBD1. CDR1 KGHSH and CDR2 LQKENI come from the germline V gene. J lost 7 bases, V lost 3 bases, and 7 bases had no gene match. The CDR3 has 15 amino acids. CDR3 sequence: CASSPGQGRGQPQHF. The CDR3 coding sequence is TGTGCCAGCTCACCGGGACAGGGAAGGGGACAGCCCCAGCATTTT.

This clonotype appeared a few times. This sequence joins TRBV4-1 and TRBJ1-1; no firm D call. V was cut by 5 bases and J by 0 bases, with 13 bases left in between. The germline CDR1 and CDR2 sequences are MGHRA and YSYEKL. CDR3 length equals 15 residues. CDR3: CASSRVLMMNTEAFF. For the CDR3, the DNA is TGCGCCAGCAGCAGAGTACTCATGATGAACACTGAAGCTTTCTTT.

The CDR3 protein is CASSAHGTGNTSPLHF. The DNA for the CDR3 is TGTGCCAGCAGCGCTCACGGGACAGGGAATACTTCACCCCTCCACTTT. The genes are TRBV9 and TRBJ1-6, with 9 bases identical to TRBD1. The CDR3 runs 16 residues. V dropped 3 bases and J dropped 9; count of bases not matched to a gene: 10. Germline V gene sequence: CDR1 SGDLS, CDR2 YYNGEE.

At least ten counts were recorded for this clonotype. The V call is TRBV12-3 or TRBV12-4, the J call TRBJ1-2; D not resolved. V was pared by 7 bases and J by 4 bases, with 16 bases between. CDR3 length equals 14 residues. The CDR3 DNA follows: TGTGCCAGCACCTCGAGCTCACCATTCTATGGCTACACCTTC. This translates into CASTSSSPFYGYTF.

V is TRBV30 and J is TRBJ2-3, with TRBD2 identical over 13 bases. This CDR3 is built from 18 residues. The junction had 9 bases not matched to a gene; V was cut back by 3 bases and J by 0 bases. CDR1 is GTSNPN, CDR2 SVGIG, per germline (reference sequence). The CDR3: CAWRATSGRVRSTDTQYF. The CDR3 nucleotides read TGTGCCTGGAGGGCAACTAGCGGGAGGGTTCGGAGCACAGATACGCAGTATTTT.

V usage is TRBV27 and J usage is TRBJ2-1; D remains unclear. The CDR3 contains 14 residues. V was cut by 6 bases and J by 0 bases, with 9 bases left in between. The germline V gene has CDR1 MNHEY and CDR2 SMNVEV (reference sequence). The CDR3 here is CASRSAHSYNEQFF. The CDR3, as DNA: TGTGCCAGCAGGTCTGCCCACTCCTACAATGAGCAGTTCTTC.

This clonotype was counted only a few times. The genes are TRBV20-1 and TRBJ1-5; D is uncertain. CDR1 and CDR2 from the germline V gene are DFQATT and SNEGSKA (reference sequence). V lost 3 bases and J lost 3, with 12 bases in between. The CDR3 is 14 residues long. The CDR3 is CSASVPENNQPQHF. The CDR3 DNA reads as TGCAGTGCTAGTGTTCCAGAAAACAATCAGCCCCAGCATTTT.

This clonotype was observed a handful of times. V is TRBV11-2 and J is TRBJ1-4; 8 nucleotides line up with TRBD1. With V trimmed by 3 bases and J by 2 bases, 2 bases remained unmatched. The CDR3 covers 15 residues. CDR1 SGHAT and CDR2 FQNNGV come from the germline V gene. CDR3 coding DNA: TGTGCCAGCAGCTTTAACAGGGGGACTAATGAAAAACTGTTTTTT. It specifies CASSFNRGTNEKLFF.

This clonotype was found a few times. The CDR3 region is CAIRKTGIDEQYF. CDR3 in DNA: TGTGCCATCAGGAAAACAGGGATTGACGAGCAGTACTTC. The chain carries TRBV10-3 and TRBJ2-7, with TRBD1 as a possible D gene (6 bases). The V end lost 6 bases, the J end lost 5 bases, and 14 bases lay between the germline ends. This CDR3 is built from 13 residues. The germline CDR1 and CDR2 sequences are ENHRY and SYGVKD.

J is TRBJ2-7 and V is TRBV3-1, with a tentative D call TRBD1 (5 bases). V lost 5 bases to trimming and J lost 0 bases, with 14 bases between them. The germline V gene encodes CDR1 LGHDT and CDR2 YNNKEL (reference sequence). The CDR3 is 15 residues long. In nucleotides, the CDR3 is TGTGCCAGCAGCGCAGGGCCAGGCGGCTCCTACGAGCAGTACTTC. This codes for CASSAGPGGSYEQYF.

This clonotype occurred a few times. The CDR3 DNA is TGTGCCAGCAGTTACGAAAAGGGTTCTGAAGCTTTCTTT. Its protein is CASSYEKGSEAFF. The chain recombines TRBV6-6 with TRBJ1-1, with D hard to call. Trimming removed 2 bases from V and 6 bases from J, with 10 bases in between. The CDR3 length is 13 residues. CDR1 and CDR2 from the germline V gene are MNHNY and SVGAGI (reference sequence).

V is TRBV7-2 and J is TRBJ2-1; no clear D. V dropped 3 bases and J dropped 10 bases, with 13 bases sitting between them. Germline CDR1 and CDR2: SGHTA and FQGNSA. The CDR3 consists of 13 residues. As DNA, the CDR3 is TGTGCCAGCAGCTTGACCCAAAGACAAGAGCAGTTCTTC. Translated, it gives CASSLTQRQEQFF.

This clonotype was detected ten times or more. The V call is TRBV30, the J call TRBJ2-7; TRBD1 is a possible D gene (5 bases). CDR3 length: 15 amino acids. V was cut by 0 bases and J by 0 bases, with 12 bases left in between. From germline, CDR1 is GTSNPN and CDR2 SVGIG (reference sequence). The CDR3 sequence is CAWSVGATTSYEQYF. The DNA of the CDR3 is TGTGCCTGGAGTGTAGGGGCTACAACCTCCTACGAGCAGTACTTC.

The rearrangement uses TRBV10-2 and TRBJ2-2, with 12 bases lining up with TRBD1. The CDR3 runs to 18 residues. Trimming at V came to 4 bases and at J to 7 bases, leaving 13 bases not matched to a gene. Germline V gene data show CDR1 as WSHSY and CDR2 as SAAADI. CDR3 residues: CASSGRFRDRGPGGELFF. CDR3 nucleotides: TGCGCCAGCAGTGGACGCTTCCGGGACAGGGGGCCGGGCGGGGAGCTGTTTTTT.

This chain uses TRBV24-1 with TRBJ2-3, with 8 bases aligning to TRBD2. Germline loops: CDR1 KGHDR, CDR2 SFDVKD. The junction had 8 bases not matched to a gene; V was cut back by 4 bases and J by 0 bases. CDR3 length equals 17 residues. CDR3 DNA sequence: TGTGCCACCAGTGACCCCCTTAGCGGGGCTAGCACAGATACGCAGTATTTT. Translated, it gives CATSDPLSGASTDTQYF.

The chain carries TRBV27 and TRBJ2-4; D not certain. Trimming cost V 7 bases and J 0 bases, with 16 bases left between them. This CDR3 contains 16 residues. Per the germline V gene, CDR1 is MNHEY and CDR2 is SMNVEV (reference sequence). The CDR3 sequence: CASTSANLLAKNIQYF. For the CDR3, the DNA is TGTGCCAGCACCTCAGCCAACTTACTAGCCAAAAACATTCAGTACTTC.

This chain links TRBV18 with TRBJ1-2; possibly TRBD1 for D (6 bases). With 1 base removed from V and 4 bases from J, the gap between germline ends came to 16 bases. Germline V gene sequence: CDR1 KGHSH, CDR2 LQKENI. CDR3 length equals 16 residues. CDR3 region: CASSPRQYREGYGYTF. The CDR3 DNA reads TGTGCCAGCTCACCACGACAGTACAGGGAGGGCTATGGCTACACCTTC.

The CDR3 reads CASSPAFGSYNSPLHF. In DNA form, the CDR3 reads TGTGCCAGCTCACCTGCCTTTGGCTCCTATAATTCACCCCTCCACTTT. V usage is TRBV18 and J usage is TRBJ1-6; no firm D call. From germline, CDR1 is KGHSH and CDR2 LQKENI. V shed 3 bases and J shed 0 bases, with 9 bases lying between them. The CDR3 totals 16 residues.

This clonotype was observed many times. The chain employs TRBV18 and TRBJ1-1; D is ambiguous. This CDR3 comprises 13 residues. The germline gives CDR1 KGHSH, CDR2 LQKENI. Between the trimmed V and J ends, which lost 3 bases and 6 bases, there was a span of 11 bases. CDR3 protein: CASSPYLAAEAFF. CDR3 DNA: TGTGCCAGCTCACCGTATCTTGCGGCTGAAGCTTTCTTT. Full variable domain (missing parts from reference TRBV18 and TRBJ1-1): NAGVMQNPRHLVRRRGQEARLRCSPMKGHSHVYWYRQLPEEGLKFMVYLQKENIIDESGMPKERFSAEFPKEGPSILRIQQVVRGDSAAYFCASSPYLAAEAFFGQGTRLTVV.